This passage covers 5 T cell receptor beta chains from one sample sequenced in a study of Ad26.COV2.S vaccination and SARS-CoV-2 variants. The treatment is: 15 to 20 received Ad26.COV2.S at low or high dose, single or two shots; 5 received placebo; per-sample allocation not given. At day 63 after the first vaccine or placebo injection, samples were drawn. Here immunoSEQ multiplex PCR was the method, and the copy in TCRdb shows in-frame clones only, minus some. Of around 300,000 clones in the sample, about 88% are singletons; the top ten hold around 6.1%. This specimen consisted of peripheral blood, obtained in a trial of Ad26.COV2.S vaccine versus placebo. The receptors originated from a person between 18 and 65 years old who received the Ad26.COV2.S COVID-19 vaccine or a placebo.

V gene TRBV21-1 combines with J gene TRBJ1-4. TRBV21-1 is termed a pseudogene. The length of the CDR3 is 16 residues. CDR3 sequence reads: CASSSWGGQTPEKLFF. CDR3 in DNA: TGTGCCAGCAGCTCCTGGGGGGGACAGACACCTGAAAAACTGTTTTTT.

The genes are TRBV9 and TRBJ2-5; no reliable D call. The germline gives CDR1 SGDLS, CDR2 YYNGEE. The CDR3 length is 13 residues. The V end lost 5 bases, the J end lost 2 bases, and 10 bases lay between the germline ends. The CDR3 coding sequence is TGTGCCAGCAGTGTTAGCCAGCAAGAGACCCAGTACTTC. This sequence encodes CASSVSQQETQYF.

The rearrangement uses TRBV12-5 and TRBJ2-3; TRBD2 matches at 12 bases. The germline V gene has CDR1 LGHNT and CDR2 FRNRAP. Unmatched junction bases numbered 7, after V lost 6 bases and J lost 6 bases. This CDR3 comprises 15 residues. The CDR3 protein is CASGHLAGGRDTQYF. Here the CDR3 DNA reads TGTGCTAGTGGACATCTAGCGGGGGGGCGGGATACGCAGTATTTT.

The chain uses TRBV13 and TRBJ1-2; D is perhaps TRBD1 (6 bases). Germline CDR1 PRHDT, CDR2 FYEKMQ (reference sequence). CDR3 length: 15 amino acids. Trimming left V 4 bases short and J 0 bases short, with 12 bases between. This chain's CDR3 is CASSSQTGANYGYTF. The CDR3 DNA reads as TGTGCCAGCAGCTCCCAGACAGGAGCTAACTATGGCTACACCTTC.

The V and J genes are TRBV2 and TRBJ2-2, with 7 bases lining up with TRBD2. After removal of 4 bases from V and 6 bases from J, the junction contained 8 bases not matched to a gene. CDR1 and CDR2 from the germline V gene are SNHLY and FYNNEI. CDR3 size: 15 residues. DNA of the CDR3: TGTGCCAGCAGTGTCGGGGGAGGGACCGCCGGGGAGCTGTTTTTT. This sequence encodes CASSVGGGTAGELFF. Looking up the rest from reference TRBV2 and TRBJ2-2 gives the full variable domain: EPEVTQTPSHQVTQMGQEVILRCVPISNHLYFYWYRQILGQKVEFLVSFYNNEISEKSEIFDDQFSVERPDGSNFTLKIRSTKLEDSAMYFCASSVGGGTAGELFFGEGSRLTVL.